This T cell receptor (beta chain) is drawn from a study of cytomegalovirus exposure and HLA in healthy donors. About the study: Prior work identified around 120 million unique TCR beta sequences in 150 million to 200 million T cells. Of the donors genotyped, 398 in all, 81% fell in the Caucasian-associated ancestry cluster. Study outcomes and limitations: A reported reduction in N-insertions relative to the roughly 710-donor mean was seen in an Asian-associated ancestry cluster in a later analysis.

This clone was detected only a few times. Antigen specificity is unknown. The PCR ran on 60 Vbeta and 13 Jbeta primers. Profiling relied on immunoSEQ multiplex PCR, and the TCRdb table lists in-frame clones only, not all of them. The data hold roughly 80,000 clones, with roughly two thirds observed a single time. CDR1 and CDR2 (germline): SGHNT, YYREEE (reference sequence). V lost 1 base and J 2 bases, leaving 10 bases between the germline ends. This CDR3 is 15 amino acids long. There were likely unrecorded immune exposures, though donors were nominally healthy when sampled. The clonotype comes from a woman aged 45-59 years in good health and CMV-seropositive. Sequenced sample: PBMCs. The rearrangement uses TRBV5-4 and TRBJ2-1, with D perhaps TRBD1 (6 bases). This CDR3 reads CASSLTGSTYNEQFF. The CDR3 DNA sequence: TGTGCCAGCAGCTTGACAGGGTCAACCTACAATGAGCAGTTCTTC.